These 26 T cell receptor beta chains share one sample of origin, sequenced in a study of shared clonotypes between healthy human individuals. The repertoire was sequenced with immunoSEQ multiplex PCR; TCRdb's copy has only in-frame clones and lacks some. The repertoire consists of about 1.1 million clones, with roughly 80% occurring once and the leading ten covering roughly 0.83%. The sample consisted of memory CD4+ T cells from PBMCs. Described subset: CD45RA-negative fraction. The receptors stem from a man aged 18 to 29 in good health. Some clones in this sample may be carry-over from other donors' samples.

In this sample, this clone turned up a few times. CDR3 in amino acids: CVRSLSQPQHF. In DNA, the CDR3 is TGTGTCAGAAGCTTATCTCAGCCCCAGCATTTT. The chain links TRBV7-5 to TRBJ1-5. TRBV7-5 represents a pseudogene. This CDR3 has 11 residues.

This chain links TRBV27 with TRBJ2-7; D gene uncertain. The CDR3 loop spans 15 amino acids. Trimming pared 4 bases from V and 6 bases from J, leaving 19 bases between. CDR1 MNHEY and CDR2 SMNVEV come from the germline V gene (reference sequence). The CDR3 nucleotides read TGTGCCAGCAGTTCTGACCCCGGGCTTCTGCGCGAGCAGTACTTC. Translating gives CASSSDPGLLREQYF.

The chain has TRBV28 and TRBJ1-2, with 9 bases that match TRBD1. The V gene's germline CDR1 is MDHEN and CDR2 SYDVKM. This CDR3 comprises 14 residues. V was pared by 5 bases and J by 4 bases, with 5 bases of the junction left unmatched. The CDR3 loop reads CASSRQGGFYGYTF. The CDR3 DNA reads TGTGCCAGCAGTCGACAGGGGGGATTCTATGGCTACACCTTC.

This chain uses TRBV27 with TRBJ2-7; 7 bases align to TRBD2. The CDR3 is 15 residues long. V shed 1 base, J shed 3 bases, and the junction held 6 bases outside the gene matches. Per germline, CDR1 MNHEY and CDR2 SMNVEV (reference sequence). CDR3 region: CASSLFGGRYYEQYF. The DNA of the CDR3 is TGTGCCAGCAGTTTATTCGGCGGGAGATACTACGAGCAGTACTTC.

For this clone: This CDR3 is also generated by other DNA sequences in the sample. The genes are TRBV7-8 and TRBJ2-1, with D perhaps matching TRBD1 or TRBD2 (5 bases each). The V and J ends lost 1 base and 10 bases respectively, with 11 bases between them. CDR1 is SGHVS, CDR2 FQNEAQ, per germline. The CDR3 length is 13 residues. As DNA, the CDR3 is TGTGCCAGCAGCTTAGGTTCGGGGCACGAGCAGTTCTTC. Its translation: CASSLGSGHEQFF. Filled out from reference TRBV7-8 and TRBJ2-1, the complete variable domain reads GAGVSQSPRYKVAKRGQDVALRCDPISGHVSLFWYQQALGQGPEFLTYFQNEAQLDKSGLPSDRFFAERPEGSVSTLKIQRTQQEDSAVYLCASSLGSGHEQFFGPGTRLTVL.

The CDR3 coding sequence is TGTGCCAGCACCAGGCAGAACTACAATGAGCAGTTCTTC. It yields the protein CASTRQNYNEQFF. This chain uses TRBV2 with TRBJ2-1, with D unresolved. V shed 7 bases and J shed 3 bases, with 10 bases lying between them. The CDR3 has 13 residues. Per germline, CDR1 SNHLY and CDR2 FYNNEI.

The chain links TRBV7-3 to TRBJ1-4; D ambiguous. The CDR3 consists of 16 residues. V lost 5 bases and J 6 bases, leaving 19 bases between the germline ends. Germline V gene sequence: CDR1 SGHTA, CDR2 FQGTGA. The DNA of the CDR3 is TGTGCCAGCAGCCGAAGCGGAGCAGGAGGGCATGAAAAACTGTTTTTT. Protein product: CASSRSGAGGHEKLFF.

The chain uses TRBV7-9 and TRBJ2-5, with D uncertain. The CDR3 is made up of 15 amino acids. CDR1 is SEHNR, CDR2 FQNEAQ, per germline (reference sequence). V was pared by 4 bases and J by 2 bases, with 14 bases between. The CDR3, as DNA: TGTGCCAGCAGCTCCGGGTTTGGCCCTCAAGAGACCCAGTACTTC. This gives the protein CASSSGFGPQETQYF.

This chain uses TRBV4-1 with TRBJ2-1, with 12 nucleotides matching TRBD2. The V gene end was trimmed by 4 bases and the J gene end by 0 bases; junction bases not matched to a gene: 13. This CDR3 spans 20 amino acids. The germline V gene encodes CDR1 MGHRA and CDR2 YSYEKL. CDR3: CASSLRPRTSGGSSYNEQFF. The CDR3 DNA sequence: TGCGCCAGCAGCCTCCGACCCCGTACTAGCGGGGGGAGCTCCTACAATGAGCAGTTCTTC.

The V and J genes are TRBV6-1 and TRBJ2-1; 10 bases map to TRBD2. With 2 bases clipped from V and 4 bases from J, the junction kept 14 bases outside the gene matches. Germline CDR1 is MNHNS and CDR2 is SASEGT. CDR3 length: 19 residues. The DNA of the CDR3 is TGTGCCAGCAGTGAATTGTTGAGCGGGAGGGCCCTCGGATACAATGAGCAGTTCTTC. It codes for CASSELLSGRALGYNEQFF.

DNA for the CDR3: TGCGCCAGCAGCCAATCAGGACAGGGACTAGGGACCCAGTACTTC. The encoded protein is CASSQSGQGLGTQYF. The chain employs TRBV4-1 and TRBJ2-5, with D perhaps TRBD1 or TRBD2 (8 bases each). CDR1 and CDR2 from the germline V gene are MGHRA and YSYEKL. The CDR3 has 15 amino acids. The V end lost 2 bases, the J end lost 7 bases, and 17 bases lay between the germline ends.

This chain joins TRBV5-1 and TRBJ2-3, with D possibly matching TRBD2 (5 bases). The CDR3 is 13 amino acids. The germline V gene encodes CDR1 SGHRS and CDR2 YFSETQ. Trimming removed 1 base at V and 6 bases at J, with 9 bases between. CDR3 protein: CASSLTSGDTQYF. Here the CDR3 DNA reads TGCGCCAGCAGCTTGACATCGGGGGATACGCAGTATTTT. The full variable domain, in which reference TRBV5-1 and TRBJ2-3 provide the parts outside the CDR3, is KAGVTQTPRYLIKTRGQQVTLSCSPISGHRSVSWYQQTPGQGLQFLFEYFSETQRNKGNFPGRFSGRQFSNSRSEMNVSTLELGDSALYLCASSLTSGDTQYFGPGTRLTVL.

This sequence joins TRBV6-4 and TRBJ2-2; D gene uncertain. CDR3 length: 16 amino acids. V lost 0 bases and J 0 bases, leaving 8 bases between the germline ends. Germline V lookup: CDR1 MRHNA, CDR2 SNTAGT. The CDR3 coding sequence is TGTGCCAGCAGTGACTCTTGGCGGTCGAACACCGGGGAGCTGTTTTTT. Amino acids: CASSDSWRSNTGELFF.

This clone was seen more than once but under ten times. The rearrangement joins TRBV30 to TRBJ1-1; the match to TRBD1 covers 7 bases. Germline CDR1 and CDR2: GTSNPN and SVGIG (reference sequence). The trim removed 2 bases at V and 9 bases at J, leaving 6 bases unmatched. The CDR3 consists of 12 residues. CDR3 sequence reads: CAWSRDSPQAFF. The CDR3 DNA follows: TGTGCCTGGAGTAGGGACAGTCCCCAAGCTTTCTTT.

The V gene is TRBV27, the J gene TRBJ1-5; a weak D match, TRBD1 (5 bases). The V and J ends lost 5 bases and 5 bases respectively, with 7 bases between them. Germline V CDR1 and CDR2: MNHEY, SMNVEV (reference sequence). The CDR3 is made up of 12 amino acids. CDR3 amino acids: CASSAGYQPQHF. The DNA for the CDR3 is TGTGCCAGCAGTGCAGGGTATCAGCCCCAGCATTTT.

The J gene is TRBJ1-1, the V gene TRBV2, with 9 bases fitting TRBD1. Per germline, CDR1 SNHLY and CDR2 FYNNEI. The CDR3 is 15 residues long. The trim removed 7 bases at V and 5 bases at J, leaving 11 bases unmatched. The CDR3 DNA reads as TGTGCCAGCACGGTCGGCAGGGACAGGGTGACTGAAGCTTTCTTT. This sequence encodes CASTVGRDRVTEAFF. Variable domain in full (rest from reference TRBV2 and TRBJ1-1): EPEVTQTPSHQVTQMGQEVILRCVPISNHLYFYWYRQILGQKVEFLVSFYNNEISEKSEIFDDQFSVERPDGSNFTLKIRSTKLEDSAMYFCASTVGRDRVTEAFFGQGTRLTVV.

This chain connects TRBV4-3 to TRBJ1-2; D is undetermined. Germline V lookup: CDR1 LGHNA, CDR2 YSLEER. V lost 3 bases, J lost 3 bases, and 14 bases lay in between. The CDR3 consists of 15 residues. CDR3 sequence: CASSQGTRTYYGYTF. The CDR3 coding sequence is TGCGCCAGCAGCCAGGGCACTAGGACCTACTATGGCTACACCTTC.

This chain uses TRBV2 with TRBJ2-7; D tentatively fits TRBD1 or TRBD2 (5 bases each). CDR1 and CDR2 (germline): SNHLY, FYNNEI. This CDR3 region has 17 residues. V was cut by 0 bases and J by 2 bases, with 17 bases left in between. The CDR3 region has the DNA TGTGCCAGCAGTGAAGCGGATCTCTGGGGACCGACCTACGAGCAGTACTTC. As protein: CASSEADLWGPTYEQYF.

The CDR3 protein is CASSLTGPPHEQFF. The CDR3, as DNA: TGTGCCAGCAGCTTAACCGGGCCCCCCCATGAGCAGTTCTTC. The gene calls are TRBV7-3 and TRBJ2-1; no reliable D call. CDR3 size: 14 residues. Germline CDR1 SGHTA, CDR2 FQGTGA. With 0 bases removed from V and 8 bases from J, the gap between germline ends came to 11 bases.

This clone was found once. This chain joins TRBV2 and TRBJ2-7, with 7 bases fitting TRBD2. This CDR3 has 18 amino acids. Trimming at V came to 5 bases and at J to 1 base, leaving 17 bases not matched to a gene. Germline values: CDR1 SNHLY, CDR2 FYNNEI. The CDR3 DNA follows: TGTGCCAGCAGTCCTTTTTTGGAGCGGGGAGCGTGGTCCTACGAGCAGTACTTC. Amino acid sequence: CASSPFLERGAWSYEQYF. Full variable domain (outside the CDR3, taken from reference TRBV2 and TRBJ2-7): EPEVTQTPSHQVTQMGQEVILRCVPISNHLYFYWYRQILGQKVEFLVSFYNNEISEKSEIFDDQFSVERPDGSNFTLKIRSTKLEDSAMYFCASSPFLERGAWSYEQYFGPGTRLTVT.

The chain couples TRBV7-3 to TRBJ2-1, with 8 bases lining up with TRBD1. Germline V lookup: CDR1 SGHTA, CDR2 FQGTGA. The CDR3 has 13 residues. The junction had 8 bases not matched to a gene; V was cut back by 11 bases and J by 5 bases. CDR3 amino acids: CASSGGPHNEQFF. The CDR3, as DNA: TGTGCCTCCTCAGGGGGCCCTCACAATGAGCAGTTCTTC.

Remarks on this clone: This sample also contains other DNA sequences that code for the same CDR3. The chain links TRBV5-1 to TRBJ2-2; D is uncertain. CDR1 SGHRS and CDR2 YFSETQ come from the germline V gene. The CDR3 loop spans 15 amino acids. V dropped 0 bases and J dropped 0 bases, with 6 bases sitting between them. The CDR3 region is CASSLAGANTGELFF. CDR3 DNA: TGCGCCAGCAGCTTGGCCGGTGCGAACACCGGGGAGCTGTTTTTT.

In regard to this clone: Other DNA sequences from this sample encode an identical CDR3 as well. The V call is TRBV27, the J call TRBJ1-1; no firm D call. Trimming took 2 bases from V and 1 from J, leaving 5 bases between them. The CDR3 consists of 13 residues. Per germline, CDR1 MNHEY and CDR2 SMNVEV (reference sequence). CDR3: CASSLRENTEAFF. DNA of the CDR3: TGTGCCAGCAGTTTACGGGAGAACACTGAAGCTTTCTTT.

V is TRBV7-6 and J is TRBJ1-1, with 9 bases matching TRBD1. After removal of 6 bases from V and 1 base from J, the junction contained 9 bases not matched to a gene. This CDR3 is 16 amino acids long. Germline loops: CDR1 SGHVS, CDR2 FNYEAQ. CDR3 loop: CASSPGTGRGNTEAFF. Here the CDR3 DNA reads TGTGCCAGCAGTCCCGGGACAGGGAGGGGGAACACTGAAGCTTTCTTT.

This chain joins TRBV21-1 and TRBJ2-1; TRBD1, the table's D call, lacks a check against the DNA. TRBV21-1 is a known pseudogene. The CDR3 totals 14 residues. The CDR3 DNA sequence: TGTGCCAGCATCAACCGCGACAGGGGCAATGAGCAGTTCTTC. Translating gives CASINRDRGNEQFF.

This rearrangement joins TRBV5-6 to TRBJ1-2; D unresolved. This CDR3 has 14 residues. CDR1 is SGHDT and CDR2 is YYEEEE in the germline V gene. V was pared by 4 bases and J by 4 bases, with 14 bases between. CDR3 sequence reads: CASSQEEQSYGYTF. DNA of the CDR3: TGTGCCAGCAGCCAAGAGGAACAGTCCTATGGCTACACCTTC.